This T cell receptor beta chain was observed in a study of OX40 agonist ivuxolimab in advanced cancers. As for the study in general: The study gave patients intravenous ivuxolimab at 0.01 to 10 mg/kg every 2 weeks. Findings and limits, study-wide: CD8+ T cells were the subset that, on average, had more expanded clones than CD4+. Low clonal expansion, among the lowest seen, marked partial responders at 0.1-3.0 mg/kg.

This clone came up a few times. Its antigen remains unknown. Assay: immunoSEQ multiplex PCR; the TCRdb copy retains only in-frame clones and omits some. The sample has over 100,000 clones; around 93% are singletons. The CDR3 is 12 residues long. Trimming stripped 2 bases from V and 3 bases from J, with 4 bases between. Germline V CDR1 and CDR2: LGHNA, YSLEER. Sequenced material: CD4+ or CD8+ T cells sorted from blood, taken in a trial of the OX40 agonist ivuxolimab. V and J are TRBV4-3 and TRBJ1-2, with unresolved D. The clonotype was recovered from an adult with an advanced solid tumor such as melanoma, head and neck, liver or kidney cancer. Here the CDR3 reads CASSQRDYGYTF. DNA for the CDR3: TGCGCCAGCAGCCAAAGGGACTATGGCTACACCTTC.